This T cell receptor beta chain came from a study of identical twins. TCRdb recomputed calls from the 5' RACE reads with MiXCR, one row per CDR3 protein. The table includes 200,000 to 250,000 distinct CDR3 sequences, around 6.5% detected once. The V end lost 3 bases, the J end lost 4 bases, and 12 bases lay between the germline ends. CDR1 is SGDLS, CDR2 YYNGEE, per germline. CDR3 size: 14 residues. The data also belong to a second study, concerning T cells expressing NK-cell markers.

Input material: CD8+ T cells sorted from blood. The clonotype was recovered from a woman aged 18-29 years in good health. The chain carries TRBV9 and TRBJ2-3, with D perhaps matching TRBD2 (7 bases). This chain's CDR3 is CASSGGGYADTQYF. In DNA form, the CDR3 reads TGTGCCAGCAGCGGGGGGGGCTACGCAGATACGCAGTATTTT.